The clone carrying this T cell receptor (beta chain) showed up just once. Clones were read by immunoSEQ multiplex PCR, and TCRdb kept only the in-frame ones, dropping some. The sample comprises 90,000 to 95,000 clones, around 85% of which are singletons, and approximately 19% rests with the top ten. This sample was included in a study of control samples from healthy donors and cancer patients. Sequenced: blood. This TCR derives from a man in his thirties or forties in good health.

In nucleotides, the CDR3 is TGTGCCAGCAGTGAAGTTTCCACGATTCAGCCCCAGCATTTT. Translated, it gives CASSEVSTIQPQHF. This chain joins TRBV6-1 and TRBJ1-5; no reliable D call. CDR1 MNHNS and CDR2 SASEGT come from the germline V gene. Trimming removed 1 base from V and 6 bases from J, with 10 bases in between. The CDR3 spans 14 residues.